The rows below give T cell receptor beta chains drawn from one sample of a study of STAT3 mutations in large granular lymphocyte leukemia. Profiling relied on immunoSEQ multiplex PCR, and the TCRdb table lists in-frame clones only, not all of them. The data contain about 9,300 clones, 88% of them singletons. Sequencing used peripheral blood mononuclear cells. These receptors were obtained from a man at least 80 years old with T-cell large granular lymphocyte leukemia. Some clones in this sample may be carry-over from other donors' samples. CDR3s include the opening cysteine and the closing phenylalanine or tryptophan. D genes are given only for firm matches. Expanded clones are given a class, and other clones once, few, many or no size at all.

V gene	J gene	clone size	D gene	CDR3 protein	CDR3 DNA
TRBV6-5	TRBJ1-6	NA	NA	CASSGIYNSPLHF	TGTGCCAGCAGCGGAATCTATAATTCACCCCTCCACTTT
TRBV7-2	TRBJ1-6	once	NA	CASSLVPSPLHF	TGTGCCAGCAGCTTGGTGCCTTCACCCCTCCACTTT
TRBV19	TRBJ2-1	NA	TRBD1	CASSIGRGDRGLNEQFF	TGTGCCAGTAGTATAGGCCGGGGGGACAGGGGGCTCAATGAGCAGTTCTTC
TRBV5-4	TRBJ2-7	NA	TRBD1	CASSLEGARPDEQYF	TGTGCCAGCAGCTTGGAGGGGGCGCGGCCGGACGAGCAGTACTTC
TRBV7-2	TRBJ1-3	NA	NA	CASSFSQENTIYF	TGTGCCAGCAGTTTTTCCCAGGAAAACACCATATATTTT
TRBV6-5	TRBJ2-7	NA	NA	CASSYFVGSYEQYF	TGTGCCAGCAGTTACTTTGTGGGCAGCTACGAGCAGTACTTC
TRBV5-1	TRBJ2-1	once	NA	CASSLAGNGEQFF	TGCGCCAGCAGCTTGGCAGGCAACGGCGAGCAGTTCTTC
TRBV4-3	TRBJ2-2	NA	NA	CASSRTPGGPRGGELFF	TGCGCCAGCAGCCGCACCCCGGGCGGGCCCCGAGGCGGGGAGCTGTTTTTT
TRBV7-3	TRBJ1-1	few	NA	CASSLTEWNEAFF	TGTGCCAGCAGCTTAACGGAATGGAATGAAGCTTTCTTT
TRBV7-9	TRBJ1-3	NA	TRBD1	CASSPGQGGNTIYF	TGTGCCAGCAGCCCCGGACAGGGAGGAAACACCATATATTTT
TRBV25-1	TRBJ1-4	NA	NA	CASATYINEKLFF	TGTGCCAGCGCTACATACATAAATGAAAAACTGTTTTTT
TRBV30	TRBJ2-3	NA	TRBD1	CAWSSRQGVTDTQYF	TGTGCCTGGAGTTCAAGACAGGGAGTAACAGATACGCAGTATTTT
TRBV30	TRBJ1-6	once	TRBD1	CAWSVLDGTGYF	TGTGCCTGGAGTGTATTGGACGGGACAGGTTATTTT
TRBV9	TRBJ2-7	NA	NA	CASSVAANSYEEQYF	TGTGCCAGCAGCGTTGCGGCGAACTCCTACGAAGAGCAGTACTTC
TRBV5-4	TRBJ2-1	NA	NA	CASSSGVTYNEQFF	TGTGCCAGCAGCTCGGGTGTGACTTACAATGAGCAGTTCTTC
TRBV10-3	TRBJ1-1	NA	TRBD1	CAMTTGGTEAFF	TGTGCCATGACTACAGGGGGCACTGAAGCTTTCTTT
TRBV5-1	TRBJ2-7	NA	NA	CASSLGGKGYHEQYF	TGCGCCAGCAGCTTGGGGGGAAAGGGCTACCACGAGCAGTACTTC
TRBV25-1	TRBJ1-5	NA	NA	CATLRPGGFGNQPQHF	TGTGCCACCCTCCGCCCGGGGGGCTTTGGCAATCAGCCCCAGCATTTT
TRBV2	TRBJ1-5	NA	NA	CASRGGNQPQHF	TGTGCCAGCAGGGGGGGGAATCAGCCCCAGCATTTT
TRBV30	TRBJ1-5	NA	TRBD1	CAWSSGGDQPQHF	TGTGCCTGGAGCTCAGGGGGCGATCAGCCCCAGCATTTT
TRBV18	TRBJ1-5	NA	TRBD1	CASSQGAVNQPQHF	TGTGCCAGCTCACAGGGGGCGGTCAATCAGCCCCAGCATTTT
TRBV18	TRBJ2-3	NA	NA	CASSPPGRSTDTQYF	TGTGCCAGCTCACCACCGGGGCGGAGCACAGATACGCAGTATTTT
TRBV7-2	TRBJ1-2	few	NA	CASSPGYRGYTF	TGTGCCAGCAGCCCAGGGTACCGTGGCTACACCTTC
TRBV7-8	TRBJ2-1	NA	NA	CASSLTDNEQFF	TGTGCCAGCAGCTTGACGGACAATGAGCAGTTCTTC
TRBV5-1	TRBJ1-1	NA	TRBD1	CASSGQGRVNTEAFF	TGCGCCAGCAGCGGACAGGGTAGGGTGAACACTGAAGCTTTCTTT
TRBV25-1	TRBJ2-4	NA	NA	CASSSTGPRAKNIQYF	TGTGCCAGCAGTTCCACAGGGCCCAGGGCCAAAAACATTCAGTACTTC
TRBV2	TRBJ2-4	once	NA	CASSLTKTRGIAKNIQYF	TGTGCCAGCAGTCTTACAAAAACTCGGGGGATAGCCAAAAACATTCAGTACTTC
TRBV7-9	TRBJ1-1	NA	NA	CASTTARGTEAFF	TGTGCCAGCACCACCGCTAGGGGCACTGAAGCTTTCTTT
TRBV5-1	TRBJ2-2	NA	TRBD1	CASSFPLQGTGELFF	TGCGCCAGCAGCTTTCCCCTACAGGGGACCGGGGAGCTGTTTTTT
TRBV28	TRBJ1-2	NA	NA	CASSSAGPYGYTF	TGTGCCAGCAGTTCTGCAGGCCCCTATGGCTACACCTTC
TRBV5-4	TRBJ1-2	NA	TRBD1	CASSLPGAGGGYGYTF	TGTGCCAGCAGCTTGCCCGGGGCAGGGGGCGGCTATGGCTACACCTTC
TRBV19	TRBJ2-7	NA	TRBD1	CASNTGGDSGYEQYF	TGTGCCAGTAATACAGGGGGTGATTCCGGCTACGAGCAGTACTTC
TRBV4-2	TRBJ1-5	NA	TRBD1	CASSQEDRGTNQPQHF	TGTGCCAGCAGCCAAGAGGACAGGGGGACCAATCAGCCCCAGCATTTT
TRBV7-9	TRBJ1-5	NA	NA	CASSPGQSDNQPQHF	TGTGCCAGCAGCCCTGGACAGTCAGACAATCAGCCCCAGCATTTT
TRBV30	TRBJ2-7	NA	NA	CAWTGPSMYEQYF	TGTGCCTGGACCGGGCCTAGTATGTACGAGCAGTACTTC
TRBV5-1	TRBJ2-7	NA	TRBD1	CASGPTGSSYEQYF	TGCGCCAGCGGCCCGACAGGGAGCTCCTACGAGCAGTACTTC
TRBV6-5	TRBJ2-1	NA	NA	CASRMGGEQFF	TGTGCCAGCAGAATGGGAGGTGAGCAGTTCTTC
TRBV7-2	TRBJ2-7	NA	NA	CASSPQGGTYEQYF	TGTGCCAGCAGCCCACAAGGGGGGACCTACGAGCAGTACTTC
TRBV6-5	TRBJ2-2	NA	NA	CASSIISVGELFF	TGTGCCAGCAGCATTATCAGTGTGGGGGAGCTGTTTTTT